One sample yielded the 25 T cell receptor beta chains listed below, sequenced in a study of blood T cell repertoires in COVID-19. Clones were sequenced by immunoSEQ multiplex PCR, and TCRdb holds only the in-frame ones, with some missing. The sample has 77,000 or so clones; more than 70% are singletons. The source material was peripheral blood. The receptors stem from a man older than 75 with acute or convalescent COVID-19.

V is TRBV14 and J is TRBJ2-5; 9 bases agree with TRBD2. CDR1 and CDR2 from the germline V gene are SGHDN and FVKESK. J was trimmed by 0 bases and V by 0 bases; bases with no gene match: 8. This CDR3 spans 18 amino acids. CDR3 bases: TGTGCCAGCAGCCAAGAATTCCCTAGCGGGGTGTACCAAGAGACCCAGTACTTC. Its protein product is CASSQEFPSGVYQETQYF.

The chain combines TRBV7-6 with TRBJ1-1; D remains ambiguous. CDR3 length: 13 amino acids. V was cut by 1 base and J by 2 bases, with 5 bases left in between. CDR1 is SGHVS, CDR2 FNYEAQ, per germline. This CDR3 is CASSLGKNTEAFF. The DNA of the CDR3 is TGTGCCAGCAGCTTAGGTAAAAACACTGAAGCTTTCTTT.

This clone was seen a handful of times. The genes are TRBV7-2 and TRBJ2-3; a weak D match, TRBD1 (5 bases). The CDR3 extends over 13 amino acids. Trimming shortened V by 7 bases and J by 6 bases, and 14 bases separated the two germline ends. The germline V gene encodes CDR1 SGHTA and CDR2 FQGNSA. CDR3 nucleotide sequence: TGTGCCAGCATGGGCAGGGTTGGTGATACGCAGTATTTT. It codes for CASMGRVGDTQYF.

The chain is built from TRBV6-5 and TRBJ1-2; a possible D gene is TRBD1 (5 bases). This CDR3 comprises 15 residues. In germline, CDR1 is MNHEY, CDR2 SVGAGI. Trimming stripped 3 bases from V and 5 bases from J, with 16 bases between. The CDR3 DNA reads TGTGCCAGCAGTTATTTAGACTCAGGGATATATGGCTACACCTTC. Translated: CASSYLDSGIYGYTF.

The CDR3 spells CASSRGILSGIGTDTQYF. CDR3 bases: TGCGCCAGCAGCCGGGGCATCCTCAGTGGGATTGGGACAGATACGCAGTATTTT. The genes are TRBV4-1 and TRBJ2-3; D is perhaps TRBD1 (5 bases). This CDR3 region has 18 residues. V was cut by 4 bases and J by 3 bases, with 23 bases left in between. The germline CDR1 and CDR2 sequences are MGHRA and YSYEKL.

This clone was detected once. The CDR3 nucleotides read TGCGCCAGCAGCTTTGAACAGGGGGTCGGGGAGCTGTTTTTT. Its translation: CASSFEQGVGELFF. The V call is TRBV5-1, the J call TRBJ2-2; TRBD1 matches at 8 bases. V gave up 2 bases and J gave up 7 bases; unmatched junction bases: 4. Germline assignment: CDR1 SGHRS and CDR2 YFSETQ. The CDR3 has 14 amino acids.

This chain links TRBV6-5 with TRBJ2-1; weak D call: TRBD2 (5 bases). Deletions cut 2 bases from V and 7 bases from J, with 12 bases between. Germline loops: CDR1 MNHEY, CDR2 SVGAGI. The CDR3 sequence is 14 residues long. CDR3 sequence: CASSYPARGNEQFF. The CDR3 DNA is TGTGCCAGCAGTTACCCTGCTCGGGGTAATGAGCAGTTCTTC.

This clone showed up just a few times. V and J are TRBV24-1 and TRBJ2-1; 7 nucleotides match TRBD1. This CDR3 is 15 amino acids long. V was clipped by 5 bases and J by 4 bases; unmatched bases: 7. In germline, CDR1 is KGHDR, CDR2 SFDVKD. The CDR3 spells CATSGLTGTYNEQFF. The CDR3 DNA reads TGTGCCACCAGTGGACTGACAGGGACGTACAATGAGCAGTTCTTC.

The CDR3 DNA follows: TGTGCCAGCAGCTTTCAACACACAGATACGCAGTATTTT. Protein product: CASSFQHTDTQYF. The V and J genes are TRBV5-4 and TRBJ2-3, with D uncertain. The V gene's germline CDR1 is SGHNT and CDR2 YYREEE (reference sequence). The CDR3 covers 13 residues. Trimming removed 2 bases at V and 2 bases at J, with 6 bases between.

The genes are TRBV6-5 and TRBJ2-3; 10 bases map to TRBD2. The length of the CDR3 is 15 residues. Germline CDR1 MNHEY, CDR2 SVGAGI. V gave up 7 bases and J gave up 0 bases; unmatched junction bases: 4. CDR3 residues: CASKAGGPSTDTQYF. The CDR3 nucleotides are TGTGCCAGCAAAGCGGGGGGGCCTAGCACAGATACGCAGTATTTT.

The chain combines TRBV27 with TRBJ1-1; TRBD1 aligns across 7 bases. With 8 bases clipped from V and 4 bases from J, the junction kept 10 bases outside the gene matches. The length of the CDR3 is 14 residues. The germline V gene encodes CDR1 MNHEY and CDR2 SMNVEV (reference sequence). The CDR3: CASALEGGGTEAFF. The CDR3 nucleotides are TGTGCCAGCGCATTAGAAGGGGGCGGCACTGAAGCTTTCTTT.

The CDR3 region has the DNA TGTGCCAGTAGTATAGTTAGGACTCCGGGAGGCGAGCAGTACTTC. Translating gives CASSIVRTPGGEQYF. The rearrangement uses TRBV19 and TRBJ2-7; TRBD2 agrees at 7 bases. CDR3 length equals 15 residues. CDR1 is LNHDA, CDR2 SQIVND, per germline (reference sequence). The ends lost 1 base at V and 6 bases at J; junction bases unmatched: 9.

The chain recombines TRBV6-2 or TRBV6-3 with TRBJ2-1, with 9 positions matching TRBD2. V was pared by 6 bases and J by 7 bases, with 10 bases of the junction left unmatched. The CDR3 is 15 amino acids. CDR1 MNHEY and CDR2 SVGEGT come from the germline V gene. DNA of the CDR3: TGTGCCAGCAGCCGTGCGGGGGGGCCTAAGAATGAGCAGTTCTTC. Its protein product is CASSRAGGPKNEQFF.

The gene calls are TRBV5-8 and TRBJ1-3, with D possibly matching TRBD1 (6 bases). CDR3 length: 16 amino acids. The germline gives CDR1 SGHTS, CDR2 YDEGEE. V lost 4 bases, J lost 0 bases, and 14 bases lay in between. CDR3: CASSDRQAFSGNTIYF. The CDR3 bases are TGTGCCAGCAGCGACCGACAGGCCTTCTCTGGAAACACCATATATTTT. The variable domain in full, completed from reference TRBV5-8 and TRBJ1-3, reads EAGVTQSPTHLIKTRGQQATLRCSPISGHTSVYWYQQALGLGLQFLLWYDEGEERNRGNFPPRFSGRQFPNYSSELNVNALELEDSALYLCASSDRQAFSGNTIYFGEGSWLTVV.

The chain recombines TRBV29-1 with TRBJ2-7, with D maybe TRBD1 (6 bases). CDR3 length: 16 residues. V was trimmed by 6 bases and J by 3 bases, leaving 24 bases between them. Germline lookup yields CDR1 SQVTM and CDR2 ANQGSEA. CDR3 nucleotide sequence: TGCAGCGTCCTGGGCCCCCGTAGGACAGAACTCTACGAGCAGTACTTC. As protein: CSVLGPRRTELYEQYF.

V is TRBV27 and J is TRBJ2-7; 7 positions match TRBD2. V dropped 7 bases and J dropped 3; count of bases not matched to a gene: 12. Germline values: CDR1 MNHEY, CDR2 SMNVEV (reference sequence). The CDR3 covers 15 residues. This CDR3 reads CASTWGGVGGYEQYF. The CDR3, as DNA: TGTGCCAGCACCTGGGGGGGGGTAGGTGGCTACGAGCAGTACTTC.

This CDR3 is CASSLSPARVTQYF. The DNA for the CDR3 is TGTGCCAGCAGCCTTAGTCCGGCCCGGGTTACGCAGTATTTT. The chain combines TRBV28 with TRBJ2-3; D remains unclear. Per germline, CDR1 MDHEN and CDR2 SYDVKM. The CDR3 is 14 residues long. Trimming shortened V by 6 bases and J by 8 bases, and 18 bases separated the two germline ends.

The chain links TRBV6-5 to TRBJ1-1; TRBD1 might be the D (5 bases). Germline CDR1 MNHEY, CDR2 SVGAGI. This CDR3 comprises 13 residues. V shed 2 bases and J shed 3 bases, with 7 bases lying between them. This chain's CDR3 is CASSYGGDTEAFF. The CDR3 DNA reads as TGTGCCAGCAGTTACGGGGGGGACACTGAAGCTTTCTTT.

This chain joins TRBV11-2 and TRBJ2-3; 7 nucleotides match TRBD2. The trim removed 4 bases at V and 2 bases at J, leaving 9 bases unmatched. The CDR3 has 16 residues. Germline CDR1 SGHAT, CDR2 FQNNGV. The CDR3 is CASSSLTSTLTDTQYF. The CDR3 DNA reads as TGTGCCAGCAGCTCGCTGACTAGCACCCTCACAGATACGCAGTATTTT.

The chain is built from TRBV6-5 and TRBJ2-7; 11 nucleotides agree with TRBD1. V dropped 4 bases and J dropped 3; count of bases not matched to a gene: 5. CDR3 length: 15 amino acids. Germline V lookup: CDR1 MNHEY, CDR2 SVGAGI. The CDR3 bases are TGTGCCAGCAGTTCGGAGGGACAGGGGGTCTACGAGCAGTACTTC. It specifies CASSSEGQGVYEQYF.

This chain links TRBV19 with TRBJ1-2; D may be TRBD1 (5 bases). V was clipped by 7 bases and J by 7 bases, with 25 bases between them. CDR1 and CDR2 from the germline V gene are LNHDA and SQIVND (reference sequence). The CDR3 has 16 residues. This chain's CDR3 is CASTPMRGGEASGYTF. The CDR3 nucleotides are TGTGCCAGTACCCCCATGAGGGGTGGGGAGGCTTCTGGCTACACCTTC.

The chain uses TRBV6-2 or TRBV6-3 and TRBJ2-1; 12 bases match TRBD2. The V gene end was trimmed by 5 bases and the J gene end by 8 bases; junction bases not matched to a gene: 7. Germline values: CDR1 MNHEY, CDR2 SVGEGT. CDR3 length: 15 amino acids. The CDR3 loop is CASSPVTSGSYEQFF. The CDR3 DNA follows: TGTGCCAGCAGTCCCGTGACTAGCGGGAGTTATGAGCAGTTCTTC.

This chain connects TRBV29-1 to TRBJ2-7; TRBD1 matches 10 bases. The V gene end was trimmed by 0 bases and the J gene end by 6 bases; junction bases not matched to a gene: 8. Germline-derived CDR1 and CDR2 are SQVTM and ANQGSEA. This CDR3 has 15 residues. In DNA, the CDR3 is TGCAGCGTTGAAGATCTCGCGACAGGGGGCGTCGAGCAGTACTTC. It is translated as CSVEDLATGGVEQYF.

This clone occurred a few times. The genes are TRBV7-2 and TRBJ2-3; D possibly corresponds to TRBD2 (6 bases). The V and J ends lost 5 bases and 2 bases respectively, with 11 bases between them. CDR3 length: 14 amino acids. Germline lookup yields CDR1 SGHTA and CDR2 FQGNSA. Here the CDR3 DNA reads TGTGCCAGCAGCCGGAGCGGGCTCACAGATACGCAGTATTTT. This codes for CASSRSGLTDTQYF.

This chain connects TRBV5-6 to TRBJ1-6; D is ambiguous. Germline-derived CDR1 and CDR2 are SGHDT and YYEEEE. Trimming cost V 5 bases and J 0 bases, with 12 bases left between them. CDR3 size: 16 residues. CDR3 region: CASSPDGSSYNSPLHF. The DNA for the CDR3 is TGTGCCAGCAGTCCCGACGGGTCCTCCTATAATTCACCCCTCCACTTT.